These T cell receptor beta chains were read from a single sample in a study of cytomegalovirus exposure and HLA in healthy donors. Here immunoSEQ multiplex PCR was the method, and the copy in TCRdb shows in-frame clones only, minus some. The sample includes 200,000 to 250,000 clones, over 65% of them seen just once. The source material was PBMCs. The origin of the receptors is a man younger than 30 in good health and CMV-seronegative. Each CDR3 is given with its conserved first and last residue. A D gene is named only where the DNA matches it firmly. Not all rows give a size; the values are once, few, many and, for expanded clones, a class.

clone_size	j_call	v_call	d_call	cdr3_aa	cdr3_nt
.	TRBJ2-7	TRBV9	TRBD1	CASSVGFVRGHEQYF	TGTGCCAGCAGCGTAGGTTTTGTCAGGGGGCACGAGCAGTACTTC
.	TRBJ2-5	TRBV4-2	TRBD2	CASSQSLGLVQETQYF	TGTGCCAGCAGCCAATCTTTAGGACTAGTTCAAGAGACCCAGTACTTC
.	TRBJ1-2	TRBV30	.	CAWSPTGTRGYTF	TGTGCCTGGAGTCCCACAGGGACTAGAGGCTACACCTTC
.	TRBJ1-1	TRBV5-5	.	CASSFRPGLSTEAFF	TGTGCCAGCAGCTTCCGCCCGGGGTTAAGTACTGAAGCTTTCTTT
.	TRBJ2-2	TRBV5-4	TRBD1	CASSLQGEVAGELFF	TGTGCCAGCAGCCTACAGGGGGAGGTCGCCGGGGAGCTGTTTTTT
.	TRBJ2-1	TRBV7-3	.	CASSPLPGGGYSYNEQFF	TGTGCCAGCAGCCCCCTGCCGGGGGGCGGCTACTCCTACAATGAGCAGTTCTTC
once	TRBJ2-1	TRBV10-2	.	CASSEAGGAYNEQFF	TGCGCCAGCAGTGAGGCGGGCGGTGCTTACAATGAGCAGTTCTTC
.	TRBJ2-7	TRBV4-1	.	CASSQEQGHEQYF	TGCGCCAGCAGCCAAGAACAGGGCCACGAGCAGTACTTC
once	TRBJ2-1	TRBV2	TRBD1	CASSPQFRGRIGNEQFF	TGTGCCAGCAGTCCTCAGTTTAGGGGGCGCATCGGAAATGAGCAGTTCTTC
.	TRBJ2-7	TRBV18	.	CASSRGPISYEQYF	TGTGCCAGCTCACGGGGGCCTATCTCCTACGAGCAGTACTTC
.	TRBJ1-1	TRBV30	.	CAWGQRGMNTEAFF	TGTGCCTGGGGGCAAAGGGGGATGAACACTGAAGCTTTCTTT